Here is one T cell receptor beta chain with its context. Its antigen remains unidentified. The junction had 8 bases not matched to a gene; V was cut back by 4 bases and J by 4 bases. The CDR3 is 15 residues long. Germline V gives CDR1 GTSNPN, CDR2 SVGIG (reference sequence). Generation of TCR cDNA used 5'RACE template switching (which added a universal primer site and UMIs). From the 5' RACE reads, TCRdb called clonotypes with MiXCR, one entry per CDR3 protein. The sample consists of 320,000 or so distinct CDR3 sequences, roughly 8.4% of them appearing once. These data come from a study of T cells after yellow fever vaccination. Study overall: Preparation of fractions with low cell numbers was performed using SMART-Seq v4 Ultra Low Input. Broader study findings: Post-booster repertoires again held most primary-vaccination clones (about 96% CD4, roughly 90% CD8).

The chain links TRBV30 to TRBJ2-1; 9 bases match TRBD1. This specimen was PBMCs, taken around 45 days after the first yellow fever vaccination. The sequence was collected from a young man who received the YFV17D yellow fever vaccine. The CDR3, as DNA: TGTGCCTGGACCCTCGGACAGGGGAAGTACAATGAGCAGTTCTTC. Translation gives CAWTLGQGKYNEQFF. Full variable domain (outside the CDR3, taken from reference TRBV30 and TRBJ2-1): SQTIHQWPATLVQPVGSPLSLECTVEGTSNPNLYWYRQAAGRGLQLLFYSVGIGQISSEVPQNLSASRPQDRQFILSSKKLLLSDSGFYLCAWTLGQGKYNEQFFGPGTRLTVL.